This TCR beta chain was identified in a study of blood T cells in healthy people across ages. Study-wide context: Using template switching, researchers captured about one barcoded beta molecule for each two T cells.

This clonotype has only a few counts. What it binds is unknown. Broader study findings: It was not possible, with unsorted PBMCs, to conclusively compare naive and antigen-experienced cells. Per million T cells, TCR beta diversity dropped about linearly as age rose.

The authors ran a second PCR of about 7 to 11 cycles using a sample-barcoded 5' primer and a J-beta primer mix. MiXCR, applied by TCRdb to the 5' RACE reads, yields one record per CDR3 protein. The data hold more than 900,000 distinct CDR3 sequences, with less than 25% observed a single time. This CDR3 comprises 14 residues. Per germline, CDR1 SGDLS and CDR2 YYNGEE. The V segment lost 3 bases and the J segment 7 bases; nucleotides outside the gene matches: 5. These same records also appear under a second study, on T cells of mothers and their children.

The chain is built from TRBV9 and TRBJ2-1; 9 bases line up with TRBD2. The receptor was isolated from a girl aged 2 to 9 in good health. Sequencing was performed on blood. This CDR3 reads CASSAGLAMNEQFF. The CDR3 region has the DNA TGTGCCAGCAGCGCTGGACTAGCGATGAATGAGCAGTTCTTC. The full variable domain, in which reference TRBV9 and TRBJ2-1 provide the parts outside the CDR3, is DSGVTQTPKHLITATGQRVTLRCSPRSGDLSVYWYQQSLDQGLQFLIQYYNGEERAKGNILERFSAQQFPDLHSELNLSSLELGDSALYFCASSAGLAMNEQFFGPGTRLTVL.